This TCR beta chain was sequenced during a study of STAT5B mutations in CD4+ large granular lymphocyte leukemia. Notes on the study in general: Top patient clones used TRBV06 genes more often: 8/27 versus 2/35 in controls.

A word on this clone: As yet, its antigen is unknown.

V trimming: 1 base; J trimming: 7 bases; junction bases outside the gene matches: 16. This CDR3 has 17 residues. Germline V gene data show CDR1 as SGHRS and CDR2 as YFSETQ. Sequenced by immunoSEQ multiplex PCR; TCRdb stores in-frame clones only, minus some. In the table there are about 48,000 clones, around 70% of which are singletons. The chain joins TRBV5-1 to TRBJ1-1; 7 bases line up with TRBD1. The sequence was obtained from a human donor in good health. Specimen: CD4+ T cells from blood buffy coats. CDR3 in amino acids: CASSLTRPGQPLNEAFF. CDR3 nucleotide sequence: TGCGCCAGCAGCTTGACCCGACCGGGACAGCCCTTAAATGAAGCTTTCTTT.